Sequencing of this T cell receptor beta chain was carried out in a study of identical twins. General study findings and limits: Out-of-frame alpha sequences shared between twins exhibited an excess of low generation probability. Models underpredicted monozygotic twin sharing of out-of-frame TCR alpha.

Donors were all healthy Caucasians. After template switching added a universal primer site, the resulting cDNA carried unique molecular identifiers. MiXCR, run by TCRdb on the 5' RACE reads, gives a single entry per CDR3 protein. The sample has around 670,000 distinct CDR3 sequences, 5.5% to 6.5% seen once. This clonotype appeared a few times. Its antigen is unknown. This CDR3 has 13 residues. Germline CDR1 DFQATT, CDR2 SNEGSKA (reference sequence). Trimming took 6 bases from V and 1 from J; bases not matched to a gene: 5. Sequenced: naive T cells sorted from blood. The TCR comes from a man aged 18-30 years in good health. V and J are TRBV20-1 and TRBJ2-5, with 7 bases fitting TRBD1. The CDR3 here is CSAAGTAQETQYF. Written as DNA, the CDR3 is TGCAGTGCAGCCGGGACAGCCCAAGAGACCCAGTACTTC.